This T cell receptor (beta chain) was identified during a study of shared clonotypes between healthy human individuals (dated by TCRdb to about 2020). Turning to the overall study: The cohort comprised a couple of women and three men aged 18 to 49 years. The study deeply sequenced blood TCR repertoires of about 5 healthy adults to estimate repertoire size and the extent of clonotype sharing between individuals. Per donor, leukapheresis produced somewhere between about 0.85 and 10 billion PBMCs. Libraries were prepared and TCR repertoires were sequenced by different laboratories using diverse techniques, in order to increase sequencing depth and limit assay-specific biases. Per donor, three plates each were used for CD4 naive and CD4 memory, two for CD8 naive, and one for CD8 memory. What the study reported, not specific to this receptor: Higher generation probabilities were observed for clonotypes shared by all four sorted-subset donors than for non-shared clonotypes. Naive subsets generally had larger estimated clonotype richness than memory subsets did. Because the study included only a small number of donors, the genetic and exposure-history diversity represented was limited. Sharing across several donors was observed for roughly 5.4% of naive CD4, less than 4% of naive CD8, over 2% of memory CD4, and around 0.44% of memory CD8 clonotypes. Incomplete sequencing was indicated by rarefaction of sorted-subset datasets, despite the large sequencing depth. Sampling was limited to blood, and TCR repertoires in tissue likely differ from TCR repertoires in blood. Pairwise subsampling led to the expectation that sequencing depth would affect the degree of clonotype sharing among donors.

The cysteine opens and the phenylalanine closes a CDR3 of 14 amino acids. The DNA shown is the 42-base CDR3, in frame from base 1. Relative to germline, V is 5 bases shorter and J is 6 bases shorter, with 16 bases between their ends. Per the germline V gene, MDHEN is the CDR1 and SYDVKM is the CDR2. The donors were healthy, HIV-negative adults who had no recently reported acute infections or vaccinations. Every donor was a Caucasian adult residing in Nashville, Tennessee, USA. CD4+ T cells were enriched through magnetic negative selection, after which naive cells were positively selected on CD45RA and the remaining negative fraction served as the memory subset. After blood collection by leukapheresis, PBMCs were isolated using Ficoll-Histopaque density gradient centrifugation and then cryopreserved in the vapor phase of liquid nitrogen. Analytical flow cytometry was used to check the purity and quantity of every magnetically sorted T cell population. Genomic DNA was isolated from every sorted fraction and measured by UV absorbance on a Nanodrop 2000c.

With regard to this clone: Its antigen is currently not known. The sample holds no much larger clone one base away, and base qualities are not on file.

Using the deep immunoSEQ assay, TCR CDR3 regions were amplified from genomic DNA by multiplex PCR. Extracted genomic DNA from each cell subset was distributed evenly across all wells of several immunoSEQ 96-well plates, and each plate was treated as a replicate. For sorted subsets, about 210 ng of genomic DNA, equivalent to roughly 30,000 T cell genomes, went into each replicate PCR. Purified libraries were quantified with a Qubit 3.0 fluorometer, sized on a Bioanalyzer 2100, and re-quantified with the KAPA Library Quantification kit. Every immunoSEQ 96-well plate was sequenced on a separate single-read 150-cycle Illumina NextSeq 550 flow cell. The authors' analysis ran thus. Because the immunoSEQ output held only junctional sequences and lacked quality scores, the filtering could not match the filtering applied to full-length reads. Sequences were annotated with PyIR, a Python wrapper for IgBLAST v1.9, and V/J genes and CDR3 were assigned using IMGT germline references. Any read was removed if the V/J assignment was weak (E-value above 1e-6), the CDR3 was missing, or the read contained stop codons, out-of-frame junctions, or ambiguous translated residues. A V3J clonotype was defined by an identical inferred V gene, J gene, and CDR3 amino acid sequence. To compute the percentage overlap between repertoires, the number of shared unique clonotypes was divided by the size of the smaller repertoire. Repertoire richness was assessed with RTK rarefaction, the Chao1 estimator, and Recon v2.1 estimates of unobserved clonotypes. OLGA was used to compute generation probabilities for all TCRbeta clonotypes that the gDNA method yielded from four donors. TCRdb stores this immuneACCESS table with in-frame sequences only. Part of the clones is absent; in the studies checked, under half of the shortfall reflects unresolved V genes, and no reason is known for the rest. V and J calls and clone size are copied from that table; D and trimming were computed from the DNA. The sample yields some 1.4 million clones; roughly 96% were counted once. The ten biggest clones cover over 1% of the sample.

The sequencing sample was made of naive CD4+ T cells sorted from blood. In the paper's terms, the cell subset or site label means: CD45RA+ positively selected. The clonotype comes from a man aged 30 to 39 in good health. The chain was built from TRBV28 and TRBJ1-2; a weak D assignment points to TRBD1 (5 bases agree). At the DNA level, the sequence is TGTGCCAGCAGTCCAAACGGGGGACGGGATGGCTACACCTTC. Its translation reads: CASSPNGGRDGYTF.